The TCR beta chain described here comes from a study of T-cell memory formation after mild COVID-19. About the study: Clustering of TCRs was largely donor specific.

TCRdb reprocessed the 5' RACE reads via MiXCR and lists one record per CDR3 protein. The sample shows approximately 300,000 distinct CDR3 sequences, roughly 15% of them seen only once. This CDR3 region has 14 residues. V gave up 2 bases and J gave up 0 bases, with 7 bases separating them. Germline CDR1 is MNHEY and CDR2 is SVGAGI. This clonotype occurred many times. The chain links TRBV6-5 to TRBJ1-1; D ambiguous. This clonotype originated in a man younger than 35 who had mild COVID-19 (a few samples of this study predate the infection). Cell type and time point are not known. Sequencing was performed on PBMCs or a T cell subset sorted from them (not recorded which). The CDR3, as DNA: TGTGCCAGCAGTTACGGGGTTTTGAACACTGAAGCTTTCTTT. This encodes CASSYGVLNTEAFF.